Shown below are 27 T cell receptor beta chains from a single sample sequenced in a study of cytomegalovirus exposure and HLA in healthy donors. The PCR had 60 Vbeta and 13 Jbeta primers. Libraries were prepared by immunoSEQ multiplex PCR; TCRdb keeps only in-frame clonotypes and omits some of them. The table lists about 80,000 clones, approximately 79% of them singletons. The sequenced sample was PBMCs. The receptors originated from a human donor in good health.

The rearrangement uses TRBV7-2 and TRBJ1-1; D not resolved. Germline lookup yields CDR1 SGHTA and CDR2 FQGNSA. Trimming removed 3 bases from V and 4 bases from J, with 27 bases in between. CDR3 size: 19 residues. The CDR3 DNA follows: TGTGCCAGCAGCTTGCGACCAAACGGGCAGAATGAGCGGGCCACTGAAGCTTTCTTT. Encoded protein: CASSLRPNGQNERATEAFF. The whole variable domain, filled in from reference TRBV7-2 and TRBJ1-1, reads GAGVSQSPSNKVTEKGKDVELRCDPISGHTALYWYRQSLGQGLEFLIYFQGNSAPDKSGLPSDRFSAERTGGSVSTLTIQRTQQEDSAVYLCASSLRPNGQNERATEAFFGQGTRLTVV.

V and J are TRBV4-2 and TRBJ2-3; TRBD2 matches at 11 bases. CDR1 and CDR2 (germline): LGHNA, YNFKEQ. V lost 1 base and J lost 0; bases outside the gene matches: 3. This CDR3 comprises 17 residues. DNA of the CDR3: TGTGCCAGCAGCCAAGTGTCTAGCGGGGGGAGCACAGATACGCAGTATTTT. Its protein product is CASSQVSSGGSTDTQYF.

This chain uses TRBV20-1 with TRBJ1-2; D uncertain. The V gene lost 5 bases and the J gene lost 5 bases, with 9 bases spanning the gap. This CDR3 region has 11 residues. The germline V gene has CDR1 DFQATT and CDR2 SNEGSKA (reference sequence). The CDR3 bases are TGCAGTGCTGGGTCGGGTTATGGCTACACCTTC. This gives the protein CSAGSGYGYTF.

This clone was seen a handful of times. The junction shows a germline mismatch at one end, possibly a read error. The chain uses TRBV20-1 and TRBJ1-2; D is undetermined. The CDR3 consists of 11 residues. Germline CDR1 and CDR2: DFQATT and SNEGSKA (reference sequence). CDR3 residues: CSATDNYGYPF. The CDR3 nucleotides are TGCAGTGCTACCGATAACTATGGCTACCCCTTC.

CDR3 amino acids: CASSRNPTGAYEQYF. CDR3 bases: TGCGCCAGCAGCCGCAACCCAACAGGGGCCTACGAGCAGTACTTC. The J gene is TRBJ2-7, the V gene TRBV4-3, with 7 bases identical to TRBD1. From germline, CDR1 is LGHNA and CDR2 YSLEER. The CDR3 length is 15 residues. Trimming cost V 4 bases and J 2 bases; bases outside gene matches: 8.

This clone appeared a few times. The gene calls are TRBV4-3 and TRBJ2-7; 7 nucleotides agree with TRBD1. J was trimmed by 3 bases and V by 0 bases; bases with no gene match: 5. The CDR3 has 15 residues. Germline-derived CDR1 and CDR2 are LGHNA and YSLEER. The CDR3 loop reads CASSQEDRQGYEQYF. The CDR3 DNA reads as TGCGCCAGCAGCCAAGAGGATCGACAGGGCTACGAGCAGTACTTC.

This sequence joins TRBV25-1 and TRBJ1-2; maybe TRBD1 (6 bases). The ends were cut back, 5 bases at V and 7 bases at J, with 8 bases in the middle. The V gene's germline CDR1 is MGHDK and CDR2 SYGVNS. CDR3 length: 11 amino acids. CDR3 sequence reads: CASSSRGGYTF. The CDR3 coding sequence is TGTGCCAGCAGTTCCAGGGGTGGCTACACCTTC.

On this clone: The germline gene is not matched at one end of the junction; a read error may be the cause. The V and J genes are TRBV9 and TRBJ2-3; D unresolved. This CDR3 region has 13 residues. Germline V gene sequence: CDR1 SGDLS, CDR2 YYNGEE. CDR3 sequence reads: CASSPIGTDMQYF. The CDR3, as DNA: TGTGCCAGCAGTCCAATCGGCACAGATATGCAGTATTTT.

This chain joins TRBV10-1 and TRBJ2-2; D not certain. The V and J ends lost 3 bases and 0 bases respectively, with 8 bases between them. This CDR3 has 15 residues. Germline loops: CDR1 WNHNN, CDR2 SYGVQD (reference sequence). Here the CDR3 reads CASSDRTPNTGELFF. The DNA for the CDR3 is TGCGCCAGCAGTGATAGAACTCCGAACACCGGGGAGCTGTTTTTT.

The chain has TRBV7-8 and TRBJ2-1; TRBD2 is a possible D gene (5 bases). Germline V gives CDR1 SGHVS, CDR2 FQNEAQ. CDR3 size: 17 residues. Trimming cost V 6 bases and J 0 bases, with 18 bases left between them. CDR3 coding DNA: TGTGCCAGCAGTAAAAAGGGAGTGGGGAGCTCCTACAATGAGCAGTTCTTC. Translation gives CASSKKGVGSSYNEQFF.

V and J are TRBV18 and TRBJ2-7, with D tentatively TRBD1 (6 bases). The CDR3 totals 16 residues. Between the trimmed V and J ends, which lost 1 base and 2 bases, there was a span of 15 bases. Per germline, CDR1 KGHSH and CDR2 LQKENI. In DNA form, the CDR3 reads TGTGCCAGCTCACCACTGGCGGCAGGGGATCCCTACGAGCAGTACTTC. It translates to CASSPLAAGDPYEQYF.

The chain links TRBV27 to TRBJ2-5; 10 bases align to TRBD2. V trimming: 0 bases; J trimming: 5 bases; junction bases outside the gene matches: 3. From germline, CDR1 is MNHEY and CDR2 SMNVEV (reference sequence). The CDR3 covers 15 residues. As DNA, the CDR3 is TGTGCCAGCAGTTTATCTAGCGGGGGGAGGGAGACCCAGTACTTC. Amino acids: CASSLSSGGRETQYF.

In this sample, this clone turned up a few times. V and J are TRBV6-5 and TRBJ1-6; D unresolved. Deletions cut 2 bases from V and 6 bases from J, with 8 bases between. Per the germline V gene, CDR1 is MNHEY and CDR2 is SVGAGI. This CDR3 comprises 14 residues. The CDR3: CASSYGQSNSPLHF. The DNA of the CDR3 is TGTGCCAGCAGTTACGGGCAGAGTAATTCACCCCTCCACTTT.

This clone has a handful of counts. V gene TRBV5-6 combines with J gene TRBJ2-7; D is perhaps TRBD1 (5 bases). This CDR3 region has 14 residues. Germline values: CDR1 SGHDT, CDR2 YYEEEE. V was cut by 1 base and J by 5 bases, with 13 bases left in between. The DNA for the CDR3 is TGTGCCAGCAGCTTGCCTGACAGAGTCCACGAGCAGTACTTC. It encodes CASSLPDRVHEQYF.

V is TRBV19 and J is TRBJ2-2, with a tentative D call TRBD1 (6 bases). Germline loops: CDR1 LNHDA, CDR2 SQIVND (reference sequence). Trimming took 4 bases from V and 7 from J, leaving 16 bases between them. This CDR3 is built from 15 residues. CDR3 in DNA: TGTGCCAGTAGTACAATAACAGGGTTCGGCGGGGAGCTGTTTTTT. Translating it yields CASSTITGFGGELFF.

The chain recombines TRBV6-6 with TRBJ2-7; possible D gene TRBD1, 6 bases. The CDR3 runs to 13 residues. V lost 2 bases to trimming and J lost 6 bases, with 11 bases between them. The germline CDR1 and CDR2 sequences are MNHNY and SVGAGI (reference sequence). CDR3 in amino acids: CASSYTGQSEQYF. CDR3 nucleotide sequence: TGTGCCAGCAGTTACACAGGGCAAAGCGAGCAGTACTTC.

The rearrangement joins TRBV5-6 to TRBJ2-7; tentatively, D is TRBD2 (5 bases). The V end lost 3 bases, the J end lost 0 bases, and 7 bases lay between the germline ends. CDR3 size: 13 residues. Germline CDR1 reads SGHDT; CDR2 reads YYEEEE. In nucleotides, the CDR3 is TGTGCCAGCAGCTCCCGGGACTCCTACGAGCAGTACTTC. It encodes CASSSRDSYEQYF.

This clone showed up just once. The sample has other DNA sequences that encode this CDR3 too. This rearrangement joins TRBV5-1 to TRBJ2-5, with 7 bases aligning to TRBD1. J lost 4 bases, V lost 2 bases, and 2 bases had no gene match. The CDR3 length is 13 residues. Germline loops: CDR1 SGHRS, CDR2 YFSETQ. This CDR3 reads CASSLQGRETQYF. The CDR3, as DNA: TGCGCCAGCAGCTTACAGGGGAGAGAGACCCAGTACTTC.

This clone was seen a handful of times. The genes are TRBV6-1 and TRBJ2-7, with 8 bases that match TRBD1. V gave up 6 bases and J gave up 2 bases; unmatched junction bases: 6. The CDR3 is 14 residues long. From germline, CDR1 is MNHNS and CDR2 SASEGT. CDR3 residues: CASSRGQDTYEQYF. The CDR3 bases are TGTGCCAGCAGCCGGGGACAGGACACCTACGAGCAGTACTTC.

The V and J genes are TRBV7-9 and TRBJ2-1; TRBD2 is a possible D gene (5 bases). Germline values: CDR1 SEHNR, CDR2 FQNEAQ (reference sequence). V was shortened by 5 bases and J by 5 bases, with 22 bases between the two germline ends. The CDR3 runs 17 residues. CDR3 bases: TGTGCCAGCAGCGGATGGGCCGGGGAACTGCGCCACAATGAGCAGTTCTTC. Translated: CASSGWAGELRHNEQFF.

CDR3: CASSPQEMNTEAFF. The CDR3 DNA follows: TGTGCCAGCAGCCCGCAAGAGATGAACACTGAAGCTTTCTTT. This chain links TRBV28 with TRBJ1-1; D is unclear. CDR1 MDHEN and CDR2 SYDVKM come from the germline V gene. The CDR3 spans 14 residues. V was clipped by 6 bases and J by 0 bases, with 11 bases between them.

The V call is TRBV29-1, the J call TRBJ2-5, with 7 bases aligning to TRBD1. Trimming cost V 7 bases and J 2 bases; bases outside gene matches: 4. The CDR3 is 12 amino acids. The germline V gene has CDR1 SQVTM and CDR2 ANQGSEA. CDR3 amino acids: CSAGQVQETQYF. Written as DNA, the CDR3 is TGCAGCGCCGGACAGGTGCAAGAGACCCAGTACTTC.

The CDR3 DNA follows: TGCGCCAGCAGCCGGAGGCAGAGTAATTCACCCCTCCACTTT. Translating it yields CASSRRQSNSPLHF. The chain carries TRBV5-1 and TRBJ1-6; no reliable D call. Per germline, CDR1 SGHRS and CDR2 YFSETQ. The CDR3 spans 14 residues. The V and J ends lost 4 bases and 6 bases respectively, with 11 bases between them.

This rearrangement joins TRBV9 to TRBJ1-1, with unresolved D. V shed 3 bases and J shed 4 bases, with 10 bases lying between them. The CDR3 has 13 residues. Germline CDR1 reads SGDLS; CDR2 reads YYNGEE. The CDR3 here is CASSARVGTEAFF. The CDR3 DNA sequence: TGTGCCAGCAGCGCGAGGGTGGGCACTGAAGCTTTCTTT.

The chain joins TRBV10-3 to TRBJ2-7; no definite D call. V lost 2 bases to trimming and J lost 2 bases, with 13 bases between them. Germline CDR1 and CDR2: ENHRY and SYGVKD. CDR3 length equals 15 residues. The CDR3 nucleotides are TGTGCCATCAGTGAGAACGTCCGCGAACCCTACGAGCAGTACTTC. Protein sequence: CAISENVREPYEQYF.

The chain recombines TRBV7-8 with TRBJ1-1, with unresolved D. CDR3 length: 14 amino acids. Germline-derived CDR1 and CDR2 are SGHVS and FQNEAQ. Trimming cost V 5 bases and J 1 base, with 11 bases left between them. In DNA form, the CDR3 reads TGTGCCAGCAGCGGGGAGCTGAGGAACACTGAAGCTTTCTTT. This codes for CASSGELRNTEAFF.

This rearrangement joins TRBV29-1 to TRBJ2-5, with 10 nucleotides matching TRBD1. Germline V lookup: CDR1 SQVTM, CDR2 ANQGSEA. With 5 bases clipped from V and 4 bases from J, the junction kept 4 bases outside the gene matches. This CDR3 is 13 amino acids long. CDR3 sequence: CSVTTGGRETQYF. DNA for the CDR3: TGCAGCGTTACGACAGGGGGCAGAGAGACCCAGTACTTC. The complete variable domain, with remaining parts taken from reference TRBV29-1 and TRBJ2-5, reads SAVISQKPSRDICQRGTSLTIQCQVDSQVTMMFWYRQQPGQSLTLIATANQGSEATYESGFVIDKFPISRPNLTFSTLTVSNMSPEDSSIYLCSVTTGGRETQYFGPGTRLLVL.